These 29 T cell receptor beta chains were sequenced from one sample in a study of OX40 agonist ivuxolimab in advanced cancers. Repertoires were generated with immunoSEQ multiplex PCR, while TCRdb's copy carries only in-frame clones and drops some. The sample consists of around 45,000 clones, approximately 89% of them appearing once. The sample consisted of CD4+ or CD8+ T cells sorted from blood, taken in a trial of the OX40 agonist ivuxolimab. The receptors were gathered from an adult with an advanced solid tumor such as melanoma, head and neck, liver or kidney cancer.

V and J are TRBV4-1 and TRBJ1-3; the D gene is possibly TRBD1 (6 bases). Germline V gene sequence: CDR1 MGHRA, CDR2 YSYEKL. CDR3 length: 15 amino acids. V was cut by 1 base and J by 0 bases, with 7 bases left in between. CDR3 residues: CASSQGTASGNTIYF. DNA for the CDR3: TGCGCCAGCAGCCAAGGGACAGCCTCTGGAAACACCATATATTTT.

In DNA, the CDR3 is TGTGCCAGCAGCTTATTCGGGGATTCACCCCTCCACTTT. This translates into CASSLFGDSPLHF. The chain uses TRBV7-6 and TRBJ1-6; D ambiguous. Between the trimmed V and J ends, which lost 2 bases and 8 bases, there was a span of 7 bases. The CDR3 consists of 13 residues. CDR1 is SGHVS, CDR2 FNYEAQ, per germline.

The rearrangement joins TRBV5-4 to TRBJ1-1; tentatively, D is TRBD1 (6 bases). There are 18 residues in the CDR3. Looked up from germline, CDR1 is SGHNT and CDR2 is YYREEE (reference sequence). V gave up 0 bases and J gave up 2 bases, with 20 bases separating them. CDR3 sequence reads: CASSLARNREGPNTEAFF. As DNA, the CDR3 is TGTGCCAGCAGCTTGGCCAGGAACAGGGAGGGCCCAAACACTGAAGCTTTCTTT. Complete variable domain (other parts from reference TRBV5-4 and TRBJ1-1): ETGVTQSPTHLIKTRGQQVTLRCSSQSGHNTVSWYQQALGQGPQFIFQYYREEENGRGNFPPRFSGLQFPNYSSELNVNALELDDSALYLCASSLARNREGPNTEAFFGQGTRLTVV.

The chain couples TRBV4-1 to TRBJ1-1; possible D gene TRBD1, 6 bases. Between the trimmed V and J ends, which lost 4 bases and 5 bases, there was a span of 8 bases. This CDR3 spans 12 amino acids. Per germline, CDR1 MGHRA and CDR2 YSYEKL. CDR3 in DNA: TGCGCCAGCAGCCGAACAGGGACTGAAGCTTTCTTT. This codes for CASSRTGTEAFF.

This clone was recorded only once. The chain links TRBV9 to TRBJ2-1, with D unresolved. The CDR3 runs to 13 residues. With 4 bases removed from V and 0 bases from J, the gap between germline ends came to 5 bases. Germline-derived CDR1 and CDR2 are SGDLS and YYNGEE. The CDR3, as DNA: TGTGCCAGCAGCCGCTCCTCCTACAATGAGCAGTTCTTC. Amino acid sequence: CASSRSSYNEQFF.

The rearrangement joins TRBV11-3 to TRBJ2-1; D might be TRBD2 (5 bases). The CDR3 spans 15 residues. Germline lookup yields CDR1 SGHNT and CDR2 YENEEA. Trimming removed 2 bases at V and 2 bases at J, with 10 bases between. In nucleotides, the CDR3 is TGTGCCAGCAGCTTAAGTGGGAGTACCTACAATGAGCAGTTCTTC. It yields the protein CASSLSGSTYNEQFF. Using reference TRBV11-3 and TRBJ2-1 for the parts outside the CDR3, the full variable domain is EAGVVQSPRYKIIEKKQPVAFWCNPISGHNTLYWYLQNLGQGPELLIRYENEEAVDDSQLPKDRFSAERLKGVDSTLKIQPAELGDSAVYLCASSLSGSTYNEQFFGPGTRLTVL.

The chain links TRBV27 to TRBJ2-1; no clear D gene. This CDR3 has 14 residues. Germline-derived CDR1 and CDR2 are MNHEY and SMNVEV (reference sequence). Trimming pared 4 bases from V and 7 bases from J, leaving 14 bases between. The CDR3, as DNA: TGTGCCAGCAGTTCAGGCCCTAAGGGAAATGAGCAGTTCTTC. As protein: CASSSGPKGNEQFF.

This sequence joins TRBV7-9 and TRBJ2-3; 15 bases match TRBD2. J gave up 4 bases and V 5 bases, and 4 bases lay outside the gene matches. Germline assignment: CDR1 SEHNR and CDR2 FQNEAQ (reference sequence). This CDR3 region has 16 residues. The CDR3 spells CASSPGLAGGPDTQYF. Here the CDR3 DNA reads TGTGCCAGCAGCCCGGGACTAGCGGGGGGCCCAGATACGCAGTATTTT.

The gene calls are TRBV5-6 and TRBJ2-1; the D is unclear. V lost 4 bases and J 0 bases, leaving 5 bases between the germline ends. The CDR3 extends over 13 amino acids. The germline V gene encodes CDR1 SGHDT and CDR2 YYEEEE. CDR3 sequence reads: CASSLSSYNEQFF. The CDR3 DNA is TGTGCCAGCAGCCTAAGCTCCTACAATGAGCAGTTCTTC.

This rearrangement joins TRBV19 to TRBJ2-5; 9 bases fit TRBD1. Germline CDR1 reads LNHDA; CDR2 reads SQIVND (reference sequence). CDR3 size: 15 residues. Losses at the gene ends were 5 bases for V and 5 bases for J; bases not matched to a gene: 9. The CDR3 region has the DNA TGTGCCAGTAGTCTTCAACAGGGGGCCTGGGAGACCCAGTACTTC. Amino acids: CASSLQQGAWETQYF.

The CDR3 DNA reads as TGTGCCAGTAGTATAGTTGGAGGGGGCGGGGAGCAGTACTTC. Translation: CASSIVGGGGEQYF. The chain is built from TRBV19 and TRBJ2-7; TRBD1 might be the D (7 bases). The CDR3 runs 14 residues. The germline CDR1 and CDR2 sequences are LNHDA and SQIVND (reference sequence). The V end lost 1 base, the J end lost 7 bases, and 14 bases lay between the germline ends.

The chain has TRBV6-1 and TRBJ1-2; no clear D gene. Trimming cost V 0 bases and J 2 bases, with 7 bases left between them. The germline CDR1 and CDR2 sequences are MNHNS and SASEGT. The CDR3 length is 14 residues. CDR3 residues: CASSEAGRNYGYTF. The CDR3 region has the DNA TGTGCCAGCAGTGAAGCAGGGAGGAACTATGGCTACACCTTC.

The chain has TRBV7-3 and TRBJ2-3; 7 positions match TRBD1. The ends lost 5 bases at V and 5 bases at J; junction bases unmatched: 1. Germline V gene sequence: CDR1 SGHTA, CDR2 FQGTGA. The CDR3 consists of 12 residues. CDR3 DNA sequence: TGTGCCAGCAGCCCAGGGGGAGATACGCAGTATTTT. Protein sequence: CASSPGGDTQYF.

A single count supports this clone. The chain joins TRBV27 to TRBJ2-3; the D gene could be TRBD1 or TRBD2 (6 bases each). In germline, CDR1 is MNHEY, CDR2 SMNVEV (reference sequence). Trimming removed 2 bases from V and 8 bases from J, with 14 bases in between. The CDR3 runs to 14 residues. CDR3 region: CASSLGGTQSTQYF. CDR3 in DNA: TGTGCCAGCAGTTTAGGAGGGACACAGAGTACGCAGTATTTT.

The chain carries TRBV2 and TRBJ1-2; no definite D call. The germline V gene encodes CDR1 SNHLY and CDR2 FYNNEI. This CDR3 has 12 residues. Trimming removed 9 bases from V and 14 bases from J, with 22 bases in between. CDR3 nucleotides: TGTGCCAGGGCCGGGCCAGCCTCAATCAAGACCTTC. Translation gives CARAGPASIKTF.

The chain joins TRBV7-9 to TRBJ2-7; 13 nucleotides align to TRBD2. J gave up 7 bases and V 5 bases, and 11 bases lay outside the gene matches. Germline lookup yields CDR1 SEHNR and CDR2 FQNEAQ (reference sequence). The CDR3 consists of 16 residues. The CDR3 nucleotides are TGTGCCAGCAGCCCTTCGACTAGCGGGAGGCCTTTTGAGCAGTACTTC. Protein: CASSPSTSGRPFEQYF. The whole variable domain, filled in from reference TRBV7-9 and TRBJ2-7, reads DTGVSQNPRHKITKRGQNVTFRCDPISEHNRLYWYRQTLGQGPEFLTYFQNEAQLEKSRLLSDRFSAERPKGSFSTLEIQRTEQGDSAMYLCASSPSTSGRPFEQYFGPGTRLTVT.

The chain is built from TRBV27 and TRBJ2-1; D is unclear. The CDR3 has 13 amino acids. The germline CDR1 and CDR2 sequences are MNHEY and SMNVEV (reference sequence). The germline V and J ends were trimmed by 3 bases and 5 bases, with 8 bases remaining between them. The CDR3 DNA reads as TGTGCCAGCAGTTTGTTTAACGACAATGAGCAGTTCTTC. It is translated as CASSLFNDNEQFF.

V gene TRBV6-6 combines with J gene TRBJ2-2, with D uncertain. V shed 6 bases and J shed 4 bases, with 0 bases lying between them. Germline assignment: CDR1 MNHNY and CDR2 SVGAGI (reference sequence). CDR3 length: 10 residues. The CDR3 sequence is CASSTGELFF. DNA for the CDR3: TGTGCCAGCAGCACCGGGGAGCTGTTTTTT.

This rearrangement joins TRBV9 to TRBJ2-1; a possible D gene is TRBD2 (5 bases). The CDR3 sequence is 13 residues long. The V and J ends lost 0 bases and 8 bases respectively, with 9 bases between them. Germline CDR1 is SGDLS and CDR2 is YYNGEE. CDR3 coding DNA: TGTGCCAGCAGCGTAGGAAGCGGCTATGAGCAGTTCTTC. Protein sequence: CASSVGSGYEQFF. Supplemented by reference TRBV9 and TRBJ2-1, the full variable domain reads DSGVTQTPKHLITATGQRVTLRCSPRSGDLSVYWYQQSLDQGLQFLIQYYNGEERAKGNILERFSAQQFPDLHSELNLSSLELGDSALYFCASSVGSGYEQFFGPGTRLTVL.

This clone was observed a few times. The sample contains more than one DNA sequence encoding this CDR3. The gene calls are TRBV27 and TRBJ2-6; D gene unclear. V gave up 6 bases and J gave up 4 bases, with 13 bases separating them. This CDR3 comprises 15 residues. The V gene's germline CDR1 is MNHEY and CDR2 SMNVEV (reference sequence). The CDR3 spells CASRIVGSGANVLTF. The CDR3 DNA reads as TGTGCCAGCAGAATAGTGGGTTCCGGGGCCAACGTCCTGACTTTC.

The chain recombines TRBV7-9 with TRBJ1-2, with TRBD1 matching over 8 bases. J gave up 8 bases and V 4 bases, and 6 bases lay outside the gene matches. The germline gives CDR1 SEHNR, CDR2 FQNEAQ (reference sequence). This CDR3 comprises 13 residues. The CDR3 here is CASSSPGQEGYTF. CDR3 in DNA: TGTGCCAGCAGCTCGCCGGGACAGGAAGGCTACACCTTC.

J is TRBJ2-7 and V is TRBV4-1; 9 bases are shared with TRBD2. Germline trimming cut 2 bases from V and 0 bases from J; bases unmatched to any gene: 5. Germline CDR1 reads MGHRA; CDR2 reads YSYEKL. This CDR3 is 16 amino acids long. In DNA, the CDR3 is TGCGCCAGCAGCCAAATTAGCGGGAGAACCTCCTACGAGCAGTACTTC. The encoded protein is CASSQISGRTSYEQYF.

The chain recombines TRBV2 with TRBJ2-7, with D possibly being TRBD1 (6 bases). The CDR3 runs 13 residues. Per germline, CDR1 SNHLY and CDR2 FYNNEI. Between the trimmed V and J ends, which lost 8 bases and 0 bases, there was a span of 11 bases. This chain's CDR3 is CASGETGSYEQYV. The DNA for the CDR3 is TGTGCCAGCGGGGAGACAGGCTCCTACGAGCAGTACGTC.

The V and J genes are TRBV29-1 and TRBJ2-3; 8 bases line up with TRBD2. Germline-derived CDR1 and CDR2 are SQVTM and ANQGSEA. The CDR3 is 14 residues long. The V and J ends lost 5 bases and 1 base, in that order; junction bases with no gene match: 5. CDR3 DNA: TGCAGCGTTTATAGCGGGACTCGCACAGATACGCAGTATTTT. Amino acid sequence: CSVYSGTRTDTQYF.

This chain joins TRBV11-2 and TRBJ1-2, with D possibly matching TRBD1 (5 bases). Germline V gene data show CDR1 as SGHAT and CDR2 as FQNNGV. The V and J ends lost 0 bases and 2 bases respectively, with 10 bases between them. This CDR3 has 15 residues. CDR3: CASSLEAQANYGYTF. The CDR3 nucleotides read TGTGCCAGCAGCTTAGAAGCACAGGCAAACTATGGCTACACCTTC.

This chain joins TRBV25-1 and TRBJ1-6; possibly TRBD1 for D (5 bases). In germline, CDR1 is MGHDK, CDR2 SYGVNS. V dropped 2 bases and J dropped 8 bases, with 19 bases sitting between them. This CDR3 contains 17 residues. For the CDR3, the DNA is TGTGCCAGCAGTGAACCAGAAACTGGACAACGGTATTCACCCCTCCACTTT. This codes for CASSEPETGQRYSPLHF. Supplemented by reference TRBV25-1 and TRBJ1-6, the full variable domain reads EADIYQTPRYLVIGTGKKITLECSQTMGHDKMYWYQQDPGMELHLIHYSYGVNSTEKGDLSSESTVSRIRTEHFPLTLESARPSHTSQYLCASSEPETGQRYSPLHFGNGTRLTVT.

In the case of this clone: This sample also contains other DNA sequences that code for the same CDR3. The chain joins TRBV4-3 to TRBJ2-5; a possible D gene is TRBD2 (5 bases). The CDR3 extends over 15 amino acids. Per the germline V gene, CDR1 is LGHNA and CDR2 is YSLEER. Trimming stripped 4 bases from V and 4 bases from J, with 16 bases between. The CDR3 spells CASSPFVLAGETQYF. The CDR3 DNA sequence: TGCGCCAGCAGCCCTTTCGTTCTGGCGGGAGAGACCCAGTACTTC.

The chain carries TRBV28 and TRBJ1-5; 7 nucleotides align to TRBD1. The length of the CDR3 is 16 residues. CDR1 is MDHEN and CDR2 is SYDVKM in the germline V gene. Germline trimming cut 4 bases from V and 5 bases from J; bases unmatched to any gene: 11. The CDR3 sequence: CASSSTPGRGDQPQHF. In DNA, the CDR3 is TGTGCCAGCAGTTCTACGCCGGGCAGGGGGGATCAGCCCCAGCATTTT.

V usage is TRBV7-7 and J usage is TRBJ2-7; TRBD1 aligns across 7 bases. Germline V gene data show CDR1 as SSHAT and CDR2 as FNYEAQ (reference sequence). The CDR3 spans 13 residues. V was pared by 0 bases and J by 5 bases, with 1 base of the junction left unmatched. CDR3 in amino acids: CASSLATGNEQYF. In DNA, the CDR3 is TGTGCCAGCAGCTTAGCGACAGGGAACGAGCAGTACTTC.